These 23 T cell receptor beta chains were all obtained from the same sample, sequenced in a study of CD8 T cells in Susac syndrome. Reverse transcription of 0.5 to 1 ug RNA was carried out with random hexamers. MiXCR was run by TCRdb on the immunoSEQ multiplex PCR reads, yielding one entry per CDR3 protein. The sample consists of some 260,000 distinct CDR3 sequences, 70% to 90% of them appearing once. Sequencing used CD8+ T cells from PBMCs. These receptors all come from a human donor with multiple sclerosis.

V gene TRBV19 combines with J gene TRBJ1-3; D gene unclear. Germline assignment: CDR1 LNHDA and CDR2 SQIVND (reference sequence). The CDR3 extends over 14 amino acids. Trimming cost V 6 bases and J 0 bases, with 9 bases left between them. CDR3 nucleotide sequence: TGTGCCAGTAGCGTGGTAAACTCTGGAAACACCATATATTTT. The encoded protein is CASSVVNSGNTIYF.

The gene calls are TRBV9 and TRBJ2-3; no firm D call. Per germline, CDR1 SGDLS and CDR2 YYNGEE. V was cut by 0 bases and J by 2 bases, with 16 bases left in between. There are 17 residues in the CDR3. The DNA of the CDR3 is TGTGCCAGCAGCGTAGGTCTAAGGCAGGCTCCCACAGATACGCAGTATTTT. Translating gives CASSVGLRQAPTDTQYF.

V and J are TRBV7-9 and TRBJ2-5, with 12 bases identical to TRBD2. J lost 1 base, V lost 4 bases, and 4 bases had no gene match. CDR1 SEHNR and CDR2 FQNEAQ come from the germline V gene (reference sequence). The CDR3 contains 16 residues. The chain's CDR3 is CASSSGLAGLQETQYF. CDR3 coding DNA: TGTGCCAGCAGCTCCGGACTAGCGGGGCTCCAAGAGACCCAGTACTTC.

DNA of the CDR3: TGTGCCAGCAGTTTATTGGTCGGGGGGACTAGCACAGATACGCAGTATTTT. It translates to CASSLLVGGTSTDTQYF. The chain combines TRBV27 with TRBJ2-3; 7 bases line up with TRBD2. The germline V gene encodes CDR1 MNHEY and CDR2 SMNVEV (reference sequence). V was clipped by 1 base and J by 0 bases; unmatched bases: 7. This CDR3 contains 17 residues.

V is TRBV25-1 and J is TRBJ1-3; D may be TRBD1 (5 bases). Trimming pared 4 bases from V and 4 bases from J, leaving 14 bases between. Germline CDR1 MGHDK, CDR2 SYGVNS. The CDR3 is 15 amino acids. CDR3 region: CASSARPGTGNTIYF. In DNA, the CDR3 is TGTGCCAGCAGTGCCAGACCTGGGACGGGAAACACCATATATTTT.

The rearrangement uses TRBV9 and TRBJ1-1; D gene unclear. Trimming left V 4 bases short and J 2 bases short, with 6 bases between. The CDR3 covers 12 residues. From germline, CDR1 is SGDLS and CDR2 YYNGEE. The CDR3 nucleotides are TGTGCCAGCAGCCGGACTAACACTGAAGCTTTCTTT. Translating gives CASSRTNTEAFF.

The sample holds one count of this clonotype. This sequence joins TRBV12-3 or TRBV12-4 and TRBJ1-3; D uncertain. CDR3 length: 13 amino acids. V lost 3 bases and J 5 bases, leaving 8 bases between the germline ends. The CDR3 coding sequence is TGTGCCAGCAGTTTCCGGATGAGAAACACCATATATTTT. Encoded protein: CASSFRMRNTIYF.

The V call is TRBV9, the J call TRBJ1-6, with a possible D match to TRBD1 (6 bases). This CDR3 contains 15 residues. The germline gives CDR1 SGDLS, CDR2 YYNGEE. Trimming left V 3 bases short and J 7 bases short, with 14 bases between. The CDR3 DNA is TGTGCCAGCAGCGCCGGGGGGGCTTCGAATTCACCCCTCCACTTT. It encodes CASSAGGASNSPLHF.

The table lists this clonotype with a count of one. The junction does not match germline at one end; this may be a read error. V gene TRBV7-7 combines with J gene TRBJ2-1; maybe TRBD1 (5 bases). The CDR3 length is 16 residues. Looked up from germline, CDR1 is SSHAT and CDR2 is FNYEAQ (reference sequence). CDR3 nucleotides: TGTGCTAGCAGCCATCAGGGTTGGAGTTCCTACAATGAGCAGTTCTTC. Its protein is CASSHQGWSSYNEQFF.

A single count supports this clonotype. This chain links TRBV5-1 with TRBJ2-1; 8 bases fit TRBD1. Germline CDR1 SGHRS, CDR2 YFSETQ. The length of the CDR3 is 15 residues. The ends lost 5 bases at V and 6 bases at J; junction bases unmatched: 10. DNA of the CDR3: TGCGCCAGCAGTTACGGACAGGGAGTGCCCAATGAGCAGTTCTTC. This encodes CASSYGQGVPNEQFF.

This chain joins TRBV30 and TRBJ1-2; D is unclear. The V gene lost 0 bases and the J gene lost 3 bases, with 14 bases spanning the gap. CDR1 is GTSNPN, CDR2 SVGIG, per germline (reference sequence). This CDR3 contains 15 residues. CDR3 sequence reads: CAWSVVSTPYYGYTF. The CDR3 DNA is TGTGCCTGGAGTGTAGTGTCGACGCCCTACTATGGCTACACCTTC.

The chain recombines TRBV11-2 with TRBJ2-1; D gene unclear. The CDR3 contains 12 residues. V gave up 1 base and J gave up 10 bases, with 8 bases separating them. Germline lookup yields CDR1 SGHAT and CDR2 FQNNGV. The CDR3 protein is CASSLVPQEQFF. The DNA for the CDR3 is TGTGCCAGCAGCTTAGTGCCCCAGGAGCAGTTCTTC.

The chain carries TRBV19 and TRBJ2-1, with TRBD2 identical over 9 bases. V shed 1 base and J 8 bases; nucleotides not matched to a gene: 6. Per the germline V gene, CDR1 is LNHDA and CDR2 is SQIVND (reference sequence). The length of the CDR3 is 15 residues. CDR3: CASSIGREGRDEQFF. The CDR3 DNA sequence: TGTGCCAGTAGTATAGGGCGGGAGGGTCGAGATGAGCAGTTCTTC.

This sequence joins TRBV6-6 and TRBJ1-6, with 7 bases lining up with TRBD1. With 8 bases clipped from V and 2 bases from J, the junction kept 9 bases outside the gene matches. The CDR3 has 16 amino acids. Germline values: CDR1 MNHNY, CDR2 SVGAGI (reference sequence). This chain's CDR3 is CASEDEGGTYNSPLHF. Written as DNA, the CDR3 is TGTGCCAGCGAGGATGAAGGGGGCACCTATAATTCACCCCTCCACTTT.

This chain joins TRBV5-4 and TRBJ1-1; D might be TRBD1 (6 bases). The CDR3 is 18 amino acids. Germline V gene sequence: CDR1 SGHNT, CDR2 YYREEE (reference sequence). The V end lost 0 bases, the J end lost 0 bases, and 18 bases lay between the germline ends. The CDR3 loop is CASSLAHLTWTVNTEAFF. For the CDR3, the DNA is TGTGCCAGCAGCTTGGCCCACCTTACTTGGACAGTGAACACTGAAGCTTTCTTT.

J is TRBJ2-4 and V is TRBV28; 8 bases fit TRBD1. Germline CDR1 is MDHEN and CDR2 is SYDVKM. CDR3 size: 16 residues. V was pared by 4 bases and J by 0 bases, with 5 bases of the junction left unmatched. As DNA, the CDR3 is TGTGCCAGCAGTTCGGACAGGGAGGCAGCCAAAAACATTCAGTACTTC. It translates to CASSSDREAAKNIQYF.

The V call is TRBV9, the J call TRBJ2-5, with TRBD2 matching over 13 bases. The CDR3 covers 17 residues. V lost 3 bases, J lost 2 bases, and 7 bases stayed unmatched. CDR1 and CDR2 from the germline V gene are SGDLS and YYNGEE. CDR3 in DNA: TGTGCCAGCAGCGCCCACGGACTAGCGGGAGTACAAGAGACCCAGTACTTC. Translating it yields CASSAHGLAGVQETQYF.

This chain uses TRBV4-2 with TRBJ2-1, with 12 bases fitting TRBD2. The germline gives CDR1 LGHNA, CDR2 YNFKEQ. The CDR3 runs 18 residues. The trim removed 0 bases at V and 7 bases at J, leaving 10 bases unmatched. The CDR3 spells CASSQDLVLAGGYNEQFF. CDR3 sequence (DNA): TGTGCCAGCAGCCAAGATCTTGTACTAGCGGGAGGTTATAATGAGCAGTTCTTC.

The V call is TRBV4-1, the J call TRBJ2-2; 8 bases line up with TRBD2. There are 14 residues in the CDR3. V was pared by 4 bases and J by 5 bases, with 3 bases of the junction left unmatched. The germline gives CDR1 MGHRA, CDR2 YSYEKL. This chain's CDR3 is CASSPREETGELFF. DNA of the CDR3: TGCGCCAGCAGCCCGCGGGAGGAGACCGGGGAGCTGTTTTTT.

The CDR3 spells CASSLGRGNYGYTF. The CDR3 DNA reads as TGTGCCAGCAGTTTAGGCAGGGGGAACTATGGCTACACCTTC. This sequence joins TRBV27 and TRBJ1-2, with 7 bases aligning to TRBD1. J was trimmed by 2 bases and V by 2 bases; bases with no gene match: 2. Germline V CDR1 and CDR2: MNHEY, SMNVEV (reference sequence). The CDR3 is made up of 14 amino acids.

This clonotype was counted a few times. The rearrangement joins TRBV9 to TRBJ1-1; tentative D call: TRBD1 (6 bases). CDR3 length: 17 amino acids. V was clipped by 0 bases and J by 0 bases, with 15 bases between them. CDR1 is SGDLS and CDR2 is YYNGEE in the germline V gene. CDR3 coding DNA: TGTGCCAGCAGCGTAGGGGGGGCCCCTAATGTGAACACTGAAGCTTTCTTT. Translating gives CASSVGGAPNVNTEAFF.

The V call is TRBV6-4, the J call TRBJ1-1; no reliable D call. Germline loops: CDR1 MRHNA, CDR2 SNTAGT. V was trimmed by 8 bases and J by 1 base, leaving 11 bases between them. This CDR3 is 13 amino acids long. The CDR3 loop is CASGETENTEAFF. Written as DNA, the CDR3 is TGTGCCAGCGGGGAGACTGAGAACACTGAAGCTTTCTTT.

The chain couples TRBV4-2 to TRBJ2-7, with a tentative D call TRBD2 (5 bases). Germline loops: CDR1 LGHNA, CDR2 YNFKEQ. CDR3 size: 13 residues. The V end lost 4 bases, the J end lost 7 bases, and 14 bases lay between the germline ends. In DNA form, the CDR3 reads TGTGCCAGCAGCCTCAATAGCGCGCGGGAGCAGTACTTC. This gives the protein CASSLNSAREQYF.